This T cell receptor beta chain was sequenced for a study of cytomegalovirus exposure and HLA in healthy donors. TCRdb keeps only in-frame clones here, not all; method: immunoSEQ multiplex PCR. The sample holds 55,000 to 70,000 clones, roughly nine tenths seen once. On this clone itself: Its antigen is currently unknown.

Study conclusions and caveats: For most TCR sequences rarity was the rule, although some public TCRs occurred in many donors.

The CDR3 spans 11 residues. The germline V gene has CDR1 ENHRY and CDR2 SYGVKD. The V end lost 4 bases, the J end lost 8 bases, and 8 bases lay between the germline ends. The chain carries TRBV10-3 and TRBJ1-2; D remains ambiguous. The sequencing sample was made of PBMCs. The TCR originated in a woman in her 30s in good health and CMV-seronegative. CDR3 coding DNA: TGTGCCATCAGTGGCCTAGGAGGCTACACCTTC. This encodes CAISGLGGYTF.